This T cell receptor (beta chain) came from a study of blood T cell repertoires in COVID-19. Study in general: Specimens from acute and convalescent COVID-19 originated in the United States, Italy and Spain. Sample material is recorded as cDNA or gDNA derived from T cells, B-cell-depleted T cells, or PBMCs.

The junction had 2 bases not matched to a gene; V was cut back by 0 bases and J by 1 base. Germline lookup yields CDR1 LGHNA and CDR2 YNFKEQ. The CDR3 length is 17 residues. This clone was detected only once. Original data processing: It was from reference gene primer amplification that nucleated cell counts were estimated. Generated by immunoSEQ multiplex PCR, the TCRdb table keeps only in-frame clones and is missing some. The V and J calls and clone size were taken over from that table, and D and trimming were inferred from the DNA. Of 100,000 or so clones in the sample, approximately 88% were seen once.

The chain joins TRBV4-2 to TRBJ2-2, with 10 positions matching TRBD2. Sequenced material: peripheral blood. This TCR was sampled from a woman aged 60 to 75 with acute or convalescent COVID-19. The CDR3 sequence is CASSQEPSGRNTGELFF. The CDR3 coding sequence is TGTGCCAGCAGCCAAGAACCTAGCGGGAGGAACACCGGGGAGCTGTTTTTT.